Following are 28 T cell receptor beta chains from one sample sequenced in a study of T cell responses to AZD1222 COVID-19 vaccine. TCRdb's copy holds only in-frame clones and misses some; the assay was immunoSEQ multiplex PCR. The table lists 75,000 to 95,000 clones, approximately 90% of them singletons. This specimen was peripheral blood, taken on day 0 of AZD1222 vaccination. These receptors were collected from an adult in good health.

The chain has TRBV20-1 and TRBJ2-1, with a weak D call TRBD2 (5 bases). The CDR3 has 13 residues. V dropped 3 bases and J dropped 4 bases, with 10 bases sitting between them. In germline, CDR1 is DFQATT, CDR2 SNEGSKA (reference sequence). The CDR3 protein is CSASIARYNEQFF. CDR3 DNA: TGCAGTGCTAGTATAGCGAGATACAATGAGCAGTTCTTC.

The V call is TRBV9, the J call TRBJ2-2; 14 nucleotides align to TRBD2. The length of the CDR3 is 16 residues. J gave up 5 bases and V 5 bases, and 5 bases lay outside the gene matches. Germline V gives CDR1 SGDLS, CDR2 YYNGEE. The CDR3 reads CASSGGLAGVTGELFF. For the CDR3, the DNA is TGTGCCAGCAGTGGGGGACTAGCGGGAGTTACCGGGGAGCTGTTTTTT.

The chain uses TRBV6-5 and TRBJ2-5, with unresolved D. CDR3 length: 13 amino acids. Trimming left V 5 bases short and J 2 bases short, with 9 bases between. Germline CDR1 MNHEY, CDR2 SVGAGI. The chain's CDR3 is CASSPQIQETQYF. The CDR3 DNA is TGTGCCAGCAGTCCACAGATACAAGAGACCCAGTACTTC.

The J gene is TRBJ2-7, the V gene TRBV29-1, with TRBD2 matching over 10 bases. CDR1 and CDR2 (germline): SQVTM, ANQGSEA. The CDR3 totals 14 residues. The V and J ends lost 4 bases and 7 bases, in that order; junction bases with no gene match: 10. Here the CDR3 DNA reads TGCAGCGTTGGGGGGCTAGCGGGAGCAGGTGAGCAGTACTTC. As protein: CSVGGLAGAGEQYF.

The CDR3 nucleotides are TGTGCCGGAACCAGGACTAGCGGTTATTCCTACGAGCAGTACTTC. It is translated as CAGTRTSGYSYEQYF. The chain links TRBV3-1 (or the pseudogene TRBV3-2) to TRBJ2-7, with TRBD2 identical over 10 bases. The CDR3 totals 15 residues. V dropped 11 bases and J dropped 1; count of bases not matched to a gene: 11. Germline V gives CDR1 LGHDT, CDR2 YNNKEL (reference sequence).

J is TRBJ1-1 and V is TRBV6-5; 10 bases fit TRBD1. The CDR3 loop spans 14 amino acids. CDR1 is MNHEY, CDR2 SVGAGI, per germline. J was trimmed by 8 bases and V by 7 bases; bases with no gene match: 10. The CDR3 DNA sequence: TGTGCCAGCACCCTGACAGGGGGCTCCGGGGAAGCTTTCTTT. Translated, it gives CASTLTGGSGEAFF.

This chain joins TRBV6-5 and TRBJ2-5; perhaps TRBD2 as D (5 bases). CDR1 and CDR2 from the germline V gene are MNHEY and SVGAGI. V lost 7 bases and J lost 6, with 18 bases in between. The CDR3 contains 14 residues. The CDR3 nucleotides are TGTGCCAGCAAACCCGGGCCCGGGAAAAAGACCCAGTACTTC. As protein: CASKPGPGKKTQYF.

Comments on this clone: The junction and the germline gene differ at one end; a read error may be behind it. The V and J genes are TRBV9 and TRBJ2-5; D gene uncertain. The CDR3 has 14 amino acids. Germline CDR1 SGDLS, CDR2 YYNGEE. CDR3 sequence reads: CASSVALAQGTQYF. CDR3 DNA: TGTGCCAGCAGCGTAGCCCTGGCGCAAGGGACCCAGTACTTC.

The chain carries TRBV7-2 and TRBJ1-6; TRBD1 agrees at 9 bases. The CDR3 has 16 residues. Trimming at V came to 5 bases and at J to 6 bases, leaving 8 bases not matched to a gene. Germline assignment: CDR1 SGHTA and CDR2 FQGNSA. The CDR3 reads CASSRLRGQGNSPLHF. DNA for the CDR3: TGTGCCAGCAGCCGCCTGAGGGGACAGGGTAATTCACCCCTCCACTTT.

V gene TRBV6-5 combines with J gene TRBJ1-1; D perhaps matches TRBD1 (6 bases). The CDR3 consists of 15 residues. V was trimmed by 6 bases and J by 6 bases, leaving 20 bases between them. CDR1 and CDR2 from the germline V gene are MNHEY and SVGAGI. The CDR3 nucleotides are TGTGCCAGCAGGTTCAGGGGCCCAGAAAGGTCTGAAGCTTTCTTT. Its protein product is CASRFRGPERSEAFF.

The chain couples TRBV19 to TRBJ1-2, with a weak D call TRBD1 (5 bases). The V and J ends lost 5 bases and 2 bases respectively, with 12 bases between them. The CDR3 has 14 amino acids. Looked up from germline, CDR1 is LNHDA and CDR2 is SQIVND (reference sequence). CDR3 amino acids: CASSDRGRNYGYTF. For the CDR3, the DNA is TGTGCCAGTAGTGATCGGGGCAGGAACTATGGCTACACCTTC.

This clone was picked up a small number of times. V and J are TRBV6-6 and TRBJ1-4; 9 positions match TRBD1. V lost 5 bases, J lost 5 bases, and 9 bases stayed unmatched. Germline-derived CDR1 and CDR2 are MNHNY and SVGAGI (reference sequence). The CDR3 spans 16 residues. The CDR3 DNA follows: TGTGCCAGCAGTGTGATTCCGGGACAGGGAAATGAAAAACTGTTTTTT. This codes for CASSVIPGQGNEKLFF.

This clone came up once. V is TRBV7-9 and J is TRBJ1-1; unclear D gene. V was clipped by 1 base and J by 6 bases, with 12 bases between them. CDR1 and CDR2 (germline): SEHNR, FQNEAQ (reference sequence). There are 14 residues in the CDR3. In DNA form, the CDR3 reads TGTGCCAGCAGCTTAGAGCCCGCCGTCCCTGAAGCTTTCTTT. This codes for CASSLEPAVPEAFF.

This chain joins TRBV4-3 and TRBJ1-6; maybe TRBD1 (6 bases). The CDR3 is made up of 17 amino acids. V was pared by 0 bases and J by 10 bases, with 19 bases between. The germline CDR1 and CDR2 sequences are LGHNA and YSLEER. CDR3 sequence reads: CASSQDRGTGFASPLHF. CDR3 sequence (DNA): TGCGCCAGCAGCCAAGATCGGGGTACAGGGTTTGCGTCACCCCTCCACTTT.

The genes are TRBV5-5 and TRBJ1-4, with TRBD1 as a possible D gene (5 bases). Trimming removed 3 bases at V and 0 bases at J, with 12 bases between. The CDR3 spans 16 residues. Germline V CDR1 and CDR2: SGHKS, YYEKEE (reference sequence). CDR3 region: CASSSGPFATNEKLFF. CDR3 coding DNA: TGTGCCAGCAGCTCAGGGCCCTTTGCAACTAATGAAAAACTGTTTTTT.

The chain links TRBV2 to TRBJ1-2; D unresolved. Germline V gives CDR1 SNHLY, CDR2 FYNNEI. The CDR3 totals 15 residues. V lost 5 bases and J 2 bases, leaving 15 bases between the germline ends. CDR3 sequence (DNA): TGTGCCAGCAGTCCTGACCTCCCCGGGAACTATGGCTACACCTTC. Residues: CASSPDLPGNYGYTF.

The J gene is TRBJ2-1, the V gene TRBV5-6, with D perhaps matching TRBD2 (5 bases). CDR3 size: 16 residues. V shed 4 bases and J shed 0 bases, with 14 bases lying between them. The germline gives CDR1 SGHDT, CDR2 YYEEEE. The CDR3 sequence: CASSLGLGSSYNEQFF. CDR3 bases: TGTGCCAGCAGCCTAGGACTGGGCAGCTCCTACAATGAGCAGTTCTTC.

The chain has TRBV27 and TRBJ1-1; unclear D gene. The V and J ends lost 3 bases and 1 base respectively, with 6 bases between them. Germline assignment: CDR1 MNHEY and CDR2 SMNVEV (reference sequence). The CDR3 extends over 13 amino acids. The CDR3 DNA reads TGTGCCAGCAGTTTGTCCCCGAACACTGAAGCTTTCTTT. Its protein product is CASSLSPNTEAFF.

This chain uses TRBV19 with TRBJ1-4; D uncertain. V lost 4 bases and J lost 7, with 10 bases in between. The germline V gene encodes CDR1 LNHDA and CDR2 SQIVND (reference sequence). This CDR3 has 13 amino acids. The CDR3 nucleotides are TGTGCCAGTAGTACCTGGTGTAGTGAAAAACTGTTTTTT. Residues: CASSTWCSEKLFF.

CDR3 bases: TGCAGCGGCGGGGACACCCAAAACACTGAAGCTTTCTTT. Amino acid sequence: CSGGDTQNTEAFF. The chain couples TRBV29-1 to TRBJ1-1; a weak D match, TRBD1 (6 bases). Germline CDR1 and CDR2: SQVTM and ANQGSEA. Trimming cost V 7 bases and J 2 bases, with 14 bases left between them. The CDR3 length is 13 residues. Full variable domain (rest looked up from reference TRBV29-1 and TRBJ1-1): SAVISQKPSRDICQRGTSLTIQCQVDSQVTMMFWYRQQPGQSLTLIATANQGSEATYESGFVIDKFPISRPNLTFSTLTVSNMSPEDSSIYLCSGGDTQNTEAFFGQGTRLTVV.

V gene TRBV4-3 combines with J gene TRBJ2-1, with 8 bases identical to TRBD1. Germline lookup yields CDR1 LGHNA and CDR2 YSLEER. The junction had 1 base not matched to a gene; V was cut back by 3 bases and J by 3 bases. This CDR3 spans 14 amino acids. In DNA form, the CDR3 reads TGCGCCAGCAGCCAGGACAGGGACTACAATGAGCAGTTCTTC. Its translation: CASSQDRDYNEQFF.

This chain uses TRBV18 with TRBJ1-1; D is uncertain. The CDR3 is 14 residues long. V was trimmed by 3 bases and J by 0 bases, leaving 8 bases between them. Germline values: CDR1 KGHSH, CDR2 LQKENI. The CDR3 bases are TGTGCCAGCTCACCCATGGGGATGAACACTGAAGCTTTCTTT. This encodes CASSPMGMNTEAFF.

This chain joins TRBV15 and TRBJ2-1, with 9 bases that match TRBD2. The ends lost 1 base at V and 0 bases at J; junction bases unmatched: 10. Per the germline V gene, CDR1 is LNHNV and CDR2 is YYDKDF (reference sequence). The CDR3 consists of 19 residues. CDR3 sequence reads: CATSRARGGVHSSYNEQFF. CDR3 nucleotides: TGTGCCACCAGCAGAGCCCGCGGGGGGGTACATAGCTCCTACAATGAGCAGTTCTTC. The full variable domain, in which reference TRBV15 and TRBJ2-1 provide the parts outside the CDR3, is DAMVIQNPRYQVTQFGKPVTLSCSQTLNHNVMYWYQQKSSQAPKLLFHYYDKDFNNEADTPDNFQSRRPNTSFCFLDIRSPGLGDTAMYLCATSRARGGVHSSYNEQFFGPGTRLTVL.

A single count supports this clone. The chain is built from TRBV7-8 and TRBJ2-7; weak D call: TRBD2 (7 bases). Looked up from germline, CDR1 is SGHVS and CDR2 is FQNEAQ. This CDR3 is 16 amino acids long. The ends were cut back, 5 bases at V and 2 bases at J, with 19 bases in the middle. The CDR3 DNA is TGTGCCAGCAGCGCACCCCGAGGGGGGGGGACCTACGAGCAGTACTTC. Amino acid sequence: CASSAPRGGGTYEQYF.

The V and J genes are TRBV10-3 and TRBJ1-1; the D gene is possibly TRBD1 (5 bases). V was pared by 11 bases and J by 1 base, with 20 bases between. Germline loops: CDR1 ENHRY, CDR2 SYGVKD. The CDR3 is 15 residues long. The CDR3 is CASTVAGTGNTEAFF. Here the CDR3 DNA reads TGTGCCTCAACAGTGGCCGGAACAGGGAACACTGAAGCTTTCTTT.

V usage is TRBV19 and J usage is TRBJ1-5; D remains unclear. Trimming stripped 9 bases from V and 6 bases from J, with 21 bases between. The CDR3 has 15 residues. Germline CDR1 LNHDA, CDR2 SQIVND (reference sequence). As DNA, the CDR3 is TGTGCCAGGAGGCGGAGAGGGTTGACGGGTCAGCCCCAGCATTTT. It yields the protein CARRRRGLTGQPQHF.

The J gene is TRBJ2-7, the V gene TRBV5-4, with no clear D. Deletions cut 0 bases from V and 0 bases from J, with 7 bases between. Germline V gives CDR1 SGHNT, CDR2 YYREEE (reference sequence). The CDR3 covers 14 residues. CDR3 protein: CASSLGVSSYEQYF. CDR3 in DNA: TGTGCCAGCAGCTTGGGTGTCAGCTCCTACGAGCAGTACTTC.

The chain has TRBV5-1 and TRBJ1-5; weak D call: TRBD1 (5 bases). The CDR3 runs 15 residues. The germline CDR1 and CDR2 sequences are SGHRS and YFSETQ. The V end lost 0 bases, the J end lost 0 bases, and 7 bases lay between the germline ends. The CDR3 sequence is CASSLGTYSNQPQHF. As DNA, the CDR3 is TGCGCCAGCAGCTTGGGGACATATAGCAATCAGCCCCAGCATTTT.